One sample yielded the 2 T cell receptor beta chains listed below, sequenced in a study of blood T cell repertoires in COVID-19. TCRdb's table, derived via immunoSEQ multiplex PCR, lists solely in-frame clones and lacks some. The data hold 62,000 or so clones, with approximately 80% observed a single time. The material sequenced was peripheral blood. The receptor source for this set is a man aged 55 to 70 with COVID-19, enrolled during active disease.

This chain joins TRBV5-1 and TRBJ2-3, with a possible D match to TRBD2 (6 bases). V was pared by 6 bases and J by 2 bases, with 16 bases between. The CDR3 has 15 residues. Germline V gene lookup returns CDR1 SGHRS and CDR2 YFSETQ. CDR3 bases: TGCGCCAGCACGTGGGGTGGGGGGTCCACAGATACGCAGTATTTT. Its translation: CASTWGGGSTDTQYF.

J is TRBJ2-5 and V is TRBV9, with 7 nucleotides matching TRBD2. Germline CDR1 SGDLS, CDR2 YYNGEE. The CDR3 spans 14 residues. With V trimmed by 3 bases and J by 4 bases, 6 bases remained unmatched. The CDR3 bases are TGTGCCAGCAGCGATGGGACTACCGGAGAGACCCAGTACTTC. Its protein is CASSDGTTGETQYF.